This section outlines one T cell receptor (beta chain) sequence together with its context. The CDR3 has 15 amino acids. Germline loops: CDR1 MDHEN, CDR2 SYDVKM. V was clipped by 6 bases and J by 0 bases; unmatched bases: 7. The sample originates from a study of blood T cell repertoires in COVID-19. The wider study: Samples of COVID-19 (acute and convalescent) were obtained from the United States, Italy and Spain. The cDNA or gDNA used as material had been derived from T cells, B-cell-depleted T cells, or PBMCs.

Under the authors' procedure: Reference gene primer amplification yielded estimated nucleated cell counts. Produced via immunoSEQ multiplex PCR; TCRdb's table is partial and in-frame only. The DNA was the basis for D and trimming; V, J and clone size are from that table. The sample comprises hundreds of thousands of clones, 83% of which are singletons, and 8% to 10% rests with the top ten. The sequencing sample was made of peripheral blood. The chain uses TRBV28 and TRBJ2-7; 8 positions agree with TRBD2. This sequence originates from a woman in her forties or fifties who had recovered from COVID-19. CDR3 DNA: TGTGCCAGCAGCCCCCCGGGGGGGGGCTCCTACGAGCAGTACTTC. Protein product: CASSPPGGGSYEQYF.